The 9 T cell receptor beta chains in this list originate from one sample, sequenced in a study of cytomegalovirus exposure and HLA in healthy donors. Assay used: immunoSEQ multiplex PCR; TCRdb lists only in-frame clones, some missing. This table has about 310,000 clones, around 90% appearing once. The sample taken for sequencing was PBMCs. The receptors originated from a man younger than 45 in good health and CMV-seronegative.

The V call is TRBV30, the J call TRBJ2-3; the match to TRBD2 covers 9 bases. Germline V gene sequence: CDR1 GTSNPN, CDR2 SVGIG (reference sequence). Trimming cost V 3 bases and J 8 bases; bases outside gene matches: 9. The length of the CDR3 is 14 residues. CDR3: CAWRRSGGQGTQYF. CDR3 bases: TGTGCCTGGAGGAGGAGCGGGGGGCAGGGTACGCAGTATTTT. Full variable domain (missing parts from reference TRBV30 and TRBJ2-3): SQTIHQWPATLVQPVGSPLSLECTVEGTSNPNLYWYRQAAGRGLQLLFYSVGIGQISSEVPQNLSASRPQDRQFILSSKKLLLSDSGFYLCAWRRSGGQGTQYFGPGTRLTVL.

In this sample, this clone turned up once. V usage is TRBV11-2 and J usage is TRBJ2-2; TRBD2 might be the D (5 bases). Germline CDR1 and CDR2: SGHAT and FQNNGV. CDR3 length equals 15 residues. Trimming pared 5 bases from V and 4 bases from J, leaving 14 bases between. The CDR3 spells CASSRARGVTGELFF. For the CDR3, the DNA is TGTGCCAGCAGCCGAGCCCGGGGTGTCACCGGGGAGCTGTTTTTT.

The gene calls are TRBV11-2 and TRBJ1-1; D perhaps matches TRBD1 (6 bases). V was trimmed by 6 bases and J by 1 base, leaving 18 bases between them. Germline CDR1 SGHAT, CDR2 FQNNGV. The CDR3 covers 16 residues. CDR3 loop: CASRGRGGARNTEAFF. The CDR3 DNA reads TGTGCCAGCAGGGGCCGGGGGGGCGCGAGGAACACTGAAGCTTTCTTT.

The gene calls are TRBV18 and TRBJ2-1, with a weak D call TRBD1 (5 bases). The CDR3 extends over 16 amino acids. Germline assignment: CDR1 KGHSH and CDR2 LQKENI. The V gene lost 2 bases and the J gene lost 0 bases, with 11 bases spanning the gap. The CDR3 loop is CASSPRQLDSYNEQFF. The CDR3 nucleotides are TGTGCCAGCTCACCAAGACAGTTAGACTCCTACAATGAGCAGTTCTTC.

The gene calls are TRBV7-8 and TRBJ1-2; 11 bases are a match to TRBD1. V gave up 8 bases and J gave up 5 bases; unmatched junction bases: 4. The CDR3 length is 13 residues. Germline V CDR1 and CDR2: SGHVS, FQNEAQ. The CDR3 sequence: CASGTGGGYGYTF. The CDR3 DNA reads TGTGCCAGCGGGACAGGGGGAGGTTATGGCTACACCTTC.

The chain is built from TRBV2 and TRBJ2-7; 11 bases fit TRBD1. Germline V gives CDR1 SNHLY, CDR2 FYNNEI. The junction had 9 bases not matched to a gene; V was cut back by 6 bases and J by 5 bases. This CDR3 region has 15 residues. CDR3 region: CASRSRTGGTDEQYF. The CDR3 DNA is TGTGCCAGCAGGTCACGGACAGGGGGCACGGACGAGCAGTACTTC.

Turning to this clone: This CDR3 is also generated by other DNA sequences in the sample. The chain carries TRBV5-4 and TRBJ1-2, with D uncertain. This CDR3 has 12 residues. The germline V gene encodes CDR1 SGHNT and CDR2 YYREEE (reference sequence). Trimming stripped 0 bases from V and 5 bases from J, with 5 bases between. In nucleotides, the CDR3 is TGTGCCAGCAGCTTGGACGGGTATGGCTACACCTTC. It codes for CASSLDGYGYTF.

The chain combines TRBV5-1 with TRBJ1-2; TRBD1 matches 8 bases. The CDR3 covers 14 residues. Per the germline V gene, CDR1 is SGHRS and CDR2 is YFSETQ. The ends lost 4 bases at V and 3 bases at J; junction bases unmatched: 5. The CDR3 DNA sequence: TGCGCCAGCAGCCTGGACAGGGCGGACTATGGCTACACCTTC. This codes for CASSLDRADYGYTF.

The rearrangement links TRBV10-2 to TRBJ2-7; 8 nucleotides line up with TRBD2. The germline CDR1 and CDR2 sequences are WSHSY and SAAADI. This CDR3 comprises 13 residues. The V segment lost 6 bases and the J segment 2 bases; nucleotides outside the gene matches: 3. CDR3 bases: TGCGCCAGCAGGGGACTAGGGGCCTACGAGCAGTACTTC. Translated: CASRGLGAYEQYF.